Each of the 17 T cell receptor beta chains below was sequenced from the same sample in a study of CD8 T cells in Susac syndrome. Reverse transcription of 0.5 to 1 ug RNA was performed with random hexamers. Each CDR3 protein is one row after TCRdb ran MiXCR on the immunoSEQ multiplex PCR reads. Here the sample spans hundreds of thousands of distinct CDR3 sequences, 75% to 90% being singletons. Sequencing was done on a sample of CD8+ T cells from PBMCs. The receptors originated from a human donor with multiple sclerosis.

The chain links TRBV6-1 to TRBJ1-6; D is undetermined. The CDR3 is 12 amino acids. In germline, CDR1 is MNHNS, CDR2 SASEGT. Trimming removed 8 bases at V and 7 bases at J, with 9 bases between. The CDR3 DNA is TGTGCCAGCTACGTAGGGAATTCACCCCTCCACTTT. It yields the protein CASYVGNSPLHF.

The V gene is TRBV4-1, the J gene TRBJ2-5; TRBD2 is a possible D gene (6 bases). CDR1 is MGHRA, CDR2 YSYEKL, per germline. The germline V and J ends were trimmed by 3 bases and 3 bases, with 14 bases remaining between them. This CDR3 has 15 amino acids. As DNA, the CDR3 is TGCGCCAGCAGCCAGCAGGCGGGACCCAAAGAGACCCAGTACTTC. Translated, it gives CASSQQAGPKETQYF.

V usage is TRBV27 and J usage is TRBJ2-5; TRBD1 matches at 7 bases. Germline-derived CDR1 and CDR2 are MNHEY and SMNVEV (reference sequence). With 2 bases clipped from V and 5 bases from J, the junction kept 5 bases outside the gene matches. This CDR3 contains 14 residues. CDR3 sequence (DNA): TGTGCCAGCAGTTTAGTAGGGGGCAGGGAGACCCAGTACTTC. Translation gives CASSLVGGRETQYF.

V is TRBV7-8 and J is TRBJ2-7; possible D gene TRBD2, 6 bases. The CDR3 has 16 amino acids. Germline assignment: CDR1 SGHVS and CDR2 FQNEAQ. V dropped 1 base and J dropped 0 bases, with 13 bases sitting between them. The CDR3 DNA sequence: TGTGCCAGCAGCTTAGTGGGAGGAGGGGACTCCTACGAGCAGTACTTC. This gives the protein CASSLVGGGDSYEQYF.

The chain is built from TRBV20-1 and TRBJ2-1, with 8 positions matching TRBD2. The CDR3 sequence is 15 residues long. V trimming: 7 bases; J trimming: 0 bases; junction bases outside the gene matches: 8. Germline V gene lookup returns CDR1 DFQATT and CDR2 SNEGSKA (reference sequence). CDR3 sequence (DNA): TGCAGTGAAGCTAGCGGGTTAAGCTCCTACAATGAGCAGTTCTTC. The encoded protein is CSEASGLSSYNEQFF.

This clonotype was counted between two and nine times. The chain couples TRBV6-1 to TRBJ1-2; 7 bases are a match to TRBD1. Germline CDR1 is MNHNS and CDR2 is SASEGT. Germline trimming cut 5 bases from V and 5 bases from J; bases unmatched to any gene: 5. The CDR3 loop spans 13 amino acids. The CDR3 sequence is CASSRDSLYGYTF. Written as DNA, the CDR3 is TGTGCCAGCAGTCGGGACAGCCTATATGGCTACACCTTC.

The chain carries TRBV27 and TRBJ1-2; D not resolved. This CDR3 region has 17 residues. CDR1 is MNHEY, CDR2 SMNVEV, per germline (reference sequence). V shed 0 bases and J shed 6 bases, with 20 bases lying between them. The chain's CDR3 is CASSLSIADTMAHGYTF. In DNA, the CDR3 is TGTGCCAGCAGTTTATCGATCGCGGATACTATGGCCCATGGCTACACCTTC.

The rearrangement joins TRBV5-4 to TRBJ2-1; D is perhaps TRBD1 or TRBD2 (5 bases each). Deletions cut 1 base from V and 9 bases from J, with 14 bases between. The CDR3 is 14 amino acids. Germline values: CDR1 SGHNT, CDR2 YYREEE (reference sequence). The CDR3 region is CASSLSSRDGEQFF. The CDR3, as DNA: TGTGCCAGCAGCTTGAGTTCCAGGGACGGTGAGCAGTTCTTC.

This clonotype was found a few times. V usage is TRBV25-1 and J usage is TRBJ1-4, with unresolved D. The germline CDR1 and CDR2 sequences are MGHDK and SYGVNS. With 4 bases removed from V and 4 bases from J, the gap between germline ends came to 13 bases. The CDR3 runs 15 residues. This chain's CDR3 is CASSATTEINEKLFF. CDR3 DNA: TGTGCCAGCAGTGCTACTACAGAGATTAATGAAAAACTGTTTTTT.

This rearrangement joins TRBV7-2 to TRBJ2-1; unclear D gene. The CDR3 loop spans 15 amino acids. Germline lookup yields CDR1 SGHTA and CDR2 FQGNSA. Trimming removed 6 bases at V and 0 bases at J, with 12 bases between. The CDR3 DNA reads TGTGCCAGCAGGGGTATTGATAGCTCCTACAATGAGCAGTTCTTC. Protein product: CASRGIDSSYNEQFF.

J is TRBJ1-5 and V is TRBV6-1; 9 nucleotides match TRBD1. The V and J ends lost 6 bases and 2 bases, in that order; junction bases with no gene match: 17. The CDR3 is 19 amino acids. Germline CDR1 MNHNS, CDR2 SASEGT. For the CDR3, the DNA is TGTGCCAGCAGAGCCGAACGGGACAGGGATGGAGCAGGCAATCAGCCCCAGCATTTT. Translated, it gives CASRAERDRDGAGNQPQHF.

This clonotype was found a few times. In DNA, the CDR3 is TGTGCCAGCAGCCAACAGCTCTCCTACGAGCAGTACTTC. It translates to CASSQQLSYEQYF. This rearrangement joins TRBV7-2 to TRBJ2-7; D ambiguous. The CDR3 runs 13 residues. V lost 5 bases to trimming and J lost 0 bases, with 8 bases between them. The germline V gene encodes CDR1 SGHTA and CDR2 FQGNSA.

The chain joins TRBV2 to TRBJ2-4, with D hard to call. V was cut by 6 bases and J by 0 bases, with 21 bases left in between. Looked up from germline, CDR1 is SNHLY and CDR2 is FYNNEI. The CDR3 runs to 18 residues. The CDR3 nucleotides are TGTGCCAGCAGCCCCCGATATGGCGATGACCTAGCCAAAAACATTCAGTACTTC. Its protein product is CASSPRYGDDLAKNIQYF.

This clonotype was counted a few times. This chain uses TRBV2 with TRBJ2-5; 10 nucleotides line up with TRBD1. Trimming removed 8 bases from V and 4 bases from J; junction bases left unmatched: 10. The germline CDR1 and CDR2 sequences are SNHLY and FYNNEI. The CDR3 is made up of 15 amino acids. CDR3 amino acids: CASPLKTGGRETQYF. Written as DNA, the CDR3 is TGTGCCAGCCCCCTGAAGACAGGGGGCAGAGAGACCCAGTACTTC.

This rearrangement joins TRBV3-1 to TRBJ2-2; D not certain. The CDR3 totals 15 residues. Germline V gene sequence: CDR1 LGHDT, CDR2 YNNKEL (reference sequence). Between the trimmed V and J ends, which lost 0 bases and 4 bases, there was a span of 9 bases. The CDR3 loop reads CASSQDLGFTGELFF. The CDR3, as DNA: TGTGCCAGCAGCCAAGATCTGGGATTCACCGGGGAGCTGTTTTTT. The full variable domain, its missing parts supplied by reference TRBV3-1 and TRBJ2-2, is DTAVSQTPKYLVTQMGNDKSIKCEQNLGHDTMYWYKQDSKKFLKIMFSYNNKELIINETVPNRFSPKSPDKAHLNLHINSLELGDSAVYFCASSQDLGFTGELFFGEGSRLTVL.

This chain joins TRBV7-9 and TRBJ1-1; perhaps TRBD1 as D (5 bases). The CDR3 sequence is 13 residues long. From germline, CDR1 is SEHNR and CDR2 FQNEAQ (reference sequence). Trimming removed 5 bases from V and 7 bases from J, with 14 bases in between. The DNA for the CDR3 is TGTGCCAGCAGCCTGACAATTACAGGTGAAGCTTTCTTT. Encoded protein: CASSLTITGEAFF.

The CDR3 sequence is CASSLRPPFVGNEKLFF. CDR3 nucleotide sequence: TGTGCCAGCTCACTACGGCCCCCCTTCGTTGGTAATGAAAAACTGTTTTTT. This sequence joins TRBV18 and TRBJ1-4; D gene unclear. The CDR3 spans 17 residues. V was cut by 4 bases and J by 4 bases, with 19 bases left in between. Germline CDR1 and CDR2: KGHSH and LQKENI.